A selection of T cell receptor beta chains follows, all from one sample in a study of spatial heterogeneity in lung cancer. One entry per CDR3 protein results from TCRdb running MiXCR on the 5' RACE reads. Of about 13,000 distinct CDR3 sequences listed, under 7% were seen once; the top ten hold around 10%. The sample was lung tumor tissue, taken at surgery. The receptors stem from a female donor with early-stage non-small cell lung cancer. The CDR3 runs from the conserved cysteine through the conserved F or W. D genes are given only for firm matches. Clone sizes are given selectively: once, few, many, or a class where the clone is expanded.

CDR3 protein: CSARGPGVGVYGNQPQHF; CDR3 DNA: TGCAGTGCTAGAGGTCCAGGTGTGGGGGTGTATGGCAATCAGCCCCAGCATTTT; J gene: TRBJ1-5; clone size: many; V gene: TRBV20-1; D gene: NA
CDR3 protein: CASSQQVNTEAFF; CDR3 DNA: TGTGCCAGCAGCCAACAGGTGAACACTGAAGCTTTCTTT; J gene: TRBJ1-1; clone size: many; V gene: TRBV7-3; D gene: NA
CDR3 protein: CASSLGYGPTNEQFF; CDR3 DNA: TGTGCCAGCAGCTTAGGGTACGGCCCCACGAATGAGCAGTTCTTC; J gene: TRBJ2-1; clone size: many; V gene: TRBV7-9; D gene: NA
CDR3 protein: CASSRDSRRSGANVLTF; CDR3 DNA: TGTGCCAGCAGTCGGGACAGCCGGAGATCTGGGGCCAACGTCCTGACTTTC; J gene: TRBJ2-6; clone size: many; V gene: TRBV27; D gene: TRBD1
CDR3 protein: CATLSGTSGGDTQYF; CDR3 DNA: TGTGCCACCCTCTCTGGGACTAGCGGGGGGGATACGCAGTATTTT; J gene: TRBJ2-3; clone size: many; V gene: TRBV6-6; D gene: TRBD2
CDR3 protein: CASSQAGGKFYNEQFF; CDR3 DNA: TGTGCCAGCAGCCAAGCTGGGGGTAAGTTCTACAATGAGCAGTTCTTC; J gene: TRBJ2-1; clone size: many; V gene: TRBV3-1; D gene: NA
CDR3 protein: CSAPRRDEQYF; CDR3 DNA: TGCAGTGCTCCACGGAGGGACGAGCAGTACTTC; J gene: TRBJ2-7; clone size: many; V gene: TRBV20-1; D gene: NA
CDR3 protein: CASSQGTGMNTAATQYF; CDR3 DNA: TGTGCCAGCAGCCAAGGTACGGGGATGAATACCGCTGCTACGCAGTATTTT; J gene: TRBJ2-3; clone size: NA; V gene: TRBV3-1; D gene: NA
CDR3 protein: CASTLGASNQPQHF; CDR3 DNA: TGTGCCAGCACGCTCGGGGCTAGCAATCAGCCCCAGCATTTT; J gene: TRBJ1-5; clone size: medium-sized; V gene: TRBV2; D gene: NA
CDR3 protein: CASSSVHTGELFF; CDR3 DNA: TGTGCCAGCAGCTCGGTTCACACCGGGGAGCTGTTTTTT; J gene: TRBJ2-2; clone size: many; V gene: TRBV7-3; D gene: NA
CDR3 protein: CASSARTGHSQPQHF; CDR3 DNA: TGTGCCAGCAGCGCGAGGACAGGCCACAGTCAGCCCCAGCATTTT; J gene: TRBJ1-5; clone size: many; V gene: TRBV28; D gene: TRBD1
CDR3 protein: CASSPTTSNEKLFF; CDR3 DNA: TGTGCCAGCAGCCCCACAACCTCTAATGAAAAACTGTTTTTT; J gene: TRBJ1-4; clone size: many; V gene: TRBV7-2; D gene: NA
CDR3 protein: CAWSVGGHSYEQYF; CDR3 DNA: TGTGCCTGGAGTGTGGGGGGGCACTCCTACGAGCAGTACTTC; J gene: TRBJ2-7; clone size: many; V gene: TRBV30; D gene: NA